This passage covers 20 T cell receptor beta chains from one sample sequenced in a study of shared clonotypes between healthy human individuals. Libraries were prepared by immunoSEQ multiplex PCR; TCRdb keeps only in-frame clonotypes and omits some of them. The repertoire holds around 1 million clones, with approximately 80% as singletons. Source material: memory CD4+ T cells sorted from blood. Subset meaning: CD45RA-negative fraction. These receptors were collected from a man younger than 35 in good health.

The V and J genes are TRBV5-6 and TRBJ1-6; TRBD1 agrees at 7 bases. The length of the CDR3 is 14 residues. Germline V CDR1 and CDR2: SGHDT, YYEEEE. V lost 6 bases to trimming and J lost 7 bases; unmatched junction nucleotides: 7. CDR3 nucleotides: TGTGCCAGCAACCGACAGGGTCAAAATTCACCCCTCCACTTT. Translated, it gives CASNRQGQNSPLHF. Variable domain in full (rest from reference TRBV5-6 and TRBJ1-6): DAGVTQSPTHLIKTRGQQVTLRCSPKSGHDTVSWYQQALGQGPQFIFQYYEEEERQRGNFPDRFSGHQFPNYSSELNVNALLLGDSALYLCASNRQGQNSPLHFGNGTRLTVT.

The sample holds one count of this clone. CDR3 DNA sequence: TGTGCCAGCAGTCAACCTCCTGGGCGGAACACCATATATTTT. Encoded protein: CASSQPPGRNTIYF. The chain joins TRBV28 to TRBJ1-3; unclear D gene. V was trimmed by 5 bases and J by 7 bases, leaving 15 bases between them. The CDR3 covers 14 residues. Germline V lookup: CDR1 MDHEN, CDR2 SYDVKM.

This clone occurred a few times. The rearrangement links TRBV6-1 to TRBJ1-5; D is uncertain. Germline CDR1 reads MNHNS; CDR2 reads SASEGT. The CDR3 is 14 residues long. V was clipped by 2 bases and J by 4 bases, with 9 bases between them. The CDR3 region has the DNA TGTGCCAGCAGTGAAATTAGGGATAATCAGCCCCAGCATTTT. Its protein product is CASSEIRDNQPQHF.

This rearrangement joins TRBV30 to TRBJ1-6; TRBD1 is a possible D gene (5 bases). With 2 bases removed from V and 10 bases from J, the gap between germline ends came to 15 bases. The CDR3 totals 14 residues. Germline lookup yields CDR1 GTSNPN and CDR2 SVGIG (reference sequence). CDR3 sequence reads: CAWSPGPIGSPLHF. CDR3 in DNA: TGTGCCTGGAGTCCGGGACCGATAGGGTCACCCCTCCACTTT.

The rearrangement uses TRBV29-1 and TRBJ1-2; no clear D. Germline assignment: CDR1 SQVTM and CDR2 ANQGSEA. This CDR3 spans 14 amino acids. The V end was cut by 2 bases, the J end by 3 bases, with 13 bases between. CDR3 sequence (DNA): TGCAGCGTTGAAAGCTGGCCCCCGGACTATGGCTACACCTTC. It specifies CSVESWPPDYGYTF.

In this sample, this clone turned up many times. The V and J genes are TRBV29-1 and TRBJ2-2; TRBD1 might be the D (6 bases). The germline V and J ends were trimmed by 7 bases and 3 bases, with 15 bases remaining between them. This CDR3 spans 14 amino acids. CDR1 and CDR2 from the germline V gene are SQVTM and ANQGSEA. The CDR3 is CSARNRDHTGELFF. CDR3 in DNA: TGCAGCGCCAGGAACAGGGACCACACCGGGGAGCTGTTTTTT.

The chain recombines TRBV9 with TRBJ2-7, with D possibly matching TRBD1 (5 bases). Looked up from germline, CDR1 is SGDLS and CDR2 is YYNGEE. The CDR3 loop spans 15 amino acids. V was clipped by 0 bases and J by 4 bases, with 14 bases between them. The CDR3 here is CASSVGQGRGYEQYF. CDR3 sequence (DNA): TGTGCCAGCAGCGTAGGCCAGGGAAGGGGATACGAGCAGTACTTC.

V usage is TRBV5-8 and J usage is TRBJ2-1; tentatively, D is TRBD1 (5 bases). CDR1 and CDR2 from the germline V gene are SGHTS and YDEGEE. Deletions cut 4 bases from V and 2 bases from J, with 13 bases between. The CDR3 is 15 amino acids. The CDR3 sequence: CASSPRGQTYNEQFF. For the CDR3, the DNA is TGTGCCAGCAGCCCACGCGGACAAACCTACAATGAGCAGTTCTTC. Using reference TRBV5-8 and TRBJ2-1 for the parts outside the CDR3, the full variable domain is EAGVTQSPTHLIKTRGQQATLRCSPISGHTSVYWYQQALGLGLQFLLWYDEGEERNRGNFPPRFSGRQFPNYSSELNVNALELEDSALYLCASSPRGQTYNEQFFGPGTRLTVL.

The sample holds many counts of this clone. The same CDR3 is also encoded by other DNA sequences in this sample. CDR3 in DNA: TGTGCCATCAGTGCAAGGGGAGAAGAGACCCAGTACTTC. It encodes CAISARGEETQYF. This sequence joins TRBV10-3 and TRBJ2-5, with D perhaps assigned TRBD1 or TRBD2 (5 bases each). The CDR3 extends over 13 amino acids. Per the germline V gene, CDR1 is ENHRY and CDR2 is SYGVKD. V was clipped by 4 bases and J by 3 bases, with 9 bases between them.

The chain links TRBV10-2 to TRBJ2-7; D is possibly TRBD1 (5 bases). The germline CDR1 and CDR2 sequences are WSHSY and SAAADI. V shed 4 bases and J shed 2 bases, with 15 bases lying between them. This CDR3 has 15 residues. The CDR3 sequence: CASSGVREAAYEQYF. CDR3 coding DNA: TGCGCCAGCAGTGGGGTCAGGGAAGCAGCCTACGAGCAGTACTTC.

This clone came up a few times. The chain joins TRBV6-6 to TRBJ2-7, with 13 positions matching TRBD2. The germline gives CDR1 MNHNY, CDR2 SVGAGI (reference sequence). This CDR3 has 15 residues. J gave up 2 bases and V 6 bases, and 4 bases lay outside the gene matches. In nucleotides, the CDR3 is TGTGCCAGCAGGATGGGACTAGCGGGAACCTACGAGCAGTACTTC. This encodes CASRMGLAGTYEQYF.

The rearrangement joins TRBV2 to TRBJ2-5; a weak D match, TRBD2 (5 bases). The germline gives CDR1 SNHLY, CDR2 FYNNEI. CDR3 length: 11 residues. With 8 bases removed from V and 7 bases from J, the gap between germline ends came to 11 bases. CDR3 sequence: CASSARGTQYF. CDR3 DNA: TGTGCCAGCTCTGCCCGGGGGACCCAGTACTTC.

Only a few counts were recorded for this clone. V usage is TRBV14 and J usage is TRBJ2-7; tentative D call: TRBD2 (6 bases). The CDR3 totals 14 residues. The germline V gene has CDR1 SGHDN and CDR2 FVKESK. The V end lost 1 base, the J end lost 2 bases, and 9 bases lay between the germline ends. As DNA, the CDR3 is TGTGCCAGCAGCCAAGGGACTAACGCCTACGAGCAGTACTTC. Amino acid sequence: CASSQGTNAYEQYF.

The genes are TRBV18 and TRBJ1-6; 10 bases align to TRBD1. Germline CDR1 is KGHSH and CDR2 is LQKENI. CDR3 length equals 15 residues. V gave up 4 bases and J gave up 8 bases; unmatched junction bases: 5. CDR3 nucleotides: TGTGCCAGCTCACTAGCCGGGACAGGGGATTCACCCCTCCACTTT. Its protein product is CASSLAGTGDSPLHF. Looking up the rest from reference TRBV18 and TRBJ1-6 gives the full variable domain: NAGVMQNPRHLVRRRGQEARLRCSPMKGHSHVYWYRQLPEEGLKFMVYLQKENIIDESGMPKERFSAEFPKEGPSILRIQQVVRGDSAAYFCASSLAGTGDSPLHFGNGTRLTVT.

The chain joins TRBV7-3 to TRBJ1-1; D not certain. CDR3 size: 14 residues. Looked up from germline, CDR1 is SGHTA and CDR2 is FQGTGA. Trimming left V 5 bases short and J 0 bases short, with 10 bases between. In nucleotides, the CDR3 is TGTGCCAGCAGCCTCAGCGCCATGAACACTGAAGCTTTCTTT. It specifies CASSLSAMNTEAFF.

The chain links TRBV27 to TRBJ2-1; TRBD2 matches 11 bases. Germline trimming cut 6 bases from V and 3 bases from J; bases unmatched to any gene: 4. The CDR3 has 15 residues. Germline V gene sequence: CDR1 MNHEY, CDR2 SMNVEV (reference sequence). CDR3 residues: CASRASGRLYNEQFF. The CDR3 DNA sequence: TGTGCCAGCAGGGCTAGCGGGAGGCTCTACAATGAGCAGTTCTTC.

This clone was observed a few times. Other DNA variants within this sample encode the same CDR3. The genes are TRBV7-2 and TRBJ2-7; no definite D call. V lost 5 bases to trimming and J lost 5 bases, with 7 bases between them. The CDR3 is 11 amino acids. Germline CDR1 is SGHTA and CDR2 is FQGNSA. DNA for the CDR3: TGTGCCAGCAGCCCTCATCACGAGCAGTACTTC. Translation gives CASSPHHEQYF.

This clone was counted between two and nine times. This rearrangement joins TRBV10-3 to TRBJ2-1; 10 positions agree with TRBD2. V trimming: 3 bases; J trimming: 7 bases; junction bases outside the gene matches: 9. This CDR3 is 16 amino acids long. The V gene's germline CDR1 is ENHRY and CDR2 SYGVKD. The DNA of the CDR3 is TGTGCCATCAGTGATTCTGGAGCGGGAGGGCCAAATGAGCAGTTCTTC. Amino acid sequence: CAISDSGAGGPNEQFF.

J is TRBJ1-4 and V is TRBV2, with TRBD1 matching 9 bases. This CDR3 is built from 18 residues. The trim removed 2 bases at V and 10 bases at J, leaving 17 bases unmatched. The V gene's germline CDR1 is SNHLY and CDR2 FYNNEI. The CDR3 here is CASSELGQGLSLAGKLFF. Here the CDR3 DNA reads TGTGCCAGCAGTGAATTGGGACAGGGACTGTCCCTCGCGGGAAAACTGTTTTTT.

This chain joins TRBV28 and TRBJ1-5, with D possibly being TRBD1 (5 bases). Trimming pared 8 bases from V and 6 bases from J, leaving 20 bases between. This CDR3 comprises 15 residues. CDR1 and CDR2 from the germline V gene are MDHEN and SYDVKM. CDR3 bases: TGTGCCAGCTCGGGCGGGGGGACTGCCGGTCAGCCCCAGCATTTT. Translation: CASSGGGTAGQPQHF.